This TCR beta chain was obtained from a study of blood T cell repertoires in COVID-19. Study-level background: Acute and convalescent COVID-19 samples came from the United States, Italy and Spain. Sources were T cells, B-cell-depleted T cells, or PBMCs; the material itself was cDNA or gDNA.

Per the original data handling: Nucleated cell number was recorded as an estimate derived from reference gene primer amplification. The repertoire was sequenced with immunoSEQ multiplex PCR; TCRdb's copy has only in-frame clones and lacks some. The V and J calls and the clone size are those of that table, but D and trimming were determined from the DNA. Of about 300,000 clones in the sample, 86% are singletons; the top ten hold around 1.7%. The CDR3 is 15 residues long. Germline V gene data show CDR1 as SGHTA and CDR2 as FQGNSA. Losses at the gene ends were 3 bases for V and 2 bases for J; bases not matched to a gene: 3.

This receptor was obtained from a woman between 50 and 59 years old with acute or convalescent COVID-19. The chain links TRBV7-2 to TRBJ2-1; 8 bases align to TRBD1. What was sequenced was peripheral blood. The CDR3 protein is CASSFDRGAYNEQFF. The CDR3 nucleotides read TGTGCCAGCAGCTTCGACAGGGGAGCCTACAATGAGCAGTTCTTC.